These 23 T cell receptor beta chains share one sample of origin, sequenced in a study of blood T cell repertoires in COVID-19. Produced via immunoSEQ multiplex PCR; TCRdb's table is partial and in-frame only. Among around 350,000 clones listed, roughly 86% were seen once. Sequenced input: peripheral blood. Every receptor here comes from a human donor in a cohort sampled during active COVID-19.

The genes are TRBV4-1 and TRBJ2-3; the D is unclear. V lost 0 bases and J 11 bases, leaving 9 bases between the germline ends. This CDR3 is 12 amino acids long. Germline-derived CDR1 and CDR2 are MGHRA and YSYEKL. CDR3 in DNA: TGCGCCAGCAGCCAAGAGACGGCGGTGCAGTATTTT. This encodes CASSQETAVQYF.

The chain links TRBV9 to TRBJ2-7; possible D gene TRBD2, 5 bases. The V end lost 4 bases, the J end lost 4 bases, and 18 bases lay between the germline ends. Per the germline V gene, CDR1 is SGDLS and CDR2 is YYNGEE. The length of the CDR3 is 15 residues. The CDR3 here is CASSLGGGGPYEQYF. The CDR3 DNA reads TGTGCCAGCAGCCTCGGTGGTGGAGGACCATACGAGCAGTACTTC.

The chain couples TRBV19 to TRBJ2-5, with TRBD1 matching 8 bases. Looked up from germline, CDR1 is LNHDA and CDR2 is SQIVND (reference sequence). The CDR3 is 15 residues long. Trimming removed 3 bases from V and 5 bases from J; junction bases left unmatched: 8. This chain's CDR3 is CASSIRTGIPETQYF. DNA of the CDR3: TGTGCCAGTAGTATCCGGACAGGGATTCCGGAGACCCAGTACTTC.

The CDR3 bases are TGCGCCAGCAGCCCAAGGACTAGCGGGGAACAACACGAGCAGTACTTC. As protein: CASSPRTSGEQHEQYF. The V gene is TRBV4-1, the J gene TRBJ2-7; the match to TRBD2 covers 12 bases. The CDR3 covers 16 residues. Germline-derived CDR1 and CDR2 are MGHRA and YSYEKL. With V trimmed by 4 bases and J by 5 bases, 9 bases remained unmatched.

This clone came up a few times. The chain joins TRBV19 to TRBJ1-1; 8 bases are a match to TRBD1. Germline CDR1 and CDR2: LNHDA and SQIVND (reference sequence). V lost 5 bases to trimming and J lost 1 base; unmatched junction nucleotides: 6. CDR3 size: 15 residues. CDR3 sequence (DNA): TGTGCCAGTAGTCCGGACAGGGAGGGGAACACTGAAGCTTTCTTT. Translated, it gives CASSPDREGNTEAFF.

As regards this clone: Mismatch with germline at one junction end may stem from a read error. DNA for the CDR3: TGTGCCAGCAGTCGGACGGTCGACTATGGCTATACCTTC. Its protein is CASSRTVDYGYTF. The chain links TRBV9 to TRBJ1-2, with D unclear. CDR3 length: 13 amino acids. Germline values: CDR1 SGDLS, CDR2 YYNGEE.

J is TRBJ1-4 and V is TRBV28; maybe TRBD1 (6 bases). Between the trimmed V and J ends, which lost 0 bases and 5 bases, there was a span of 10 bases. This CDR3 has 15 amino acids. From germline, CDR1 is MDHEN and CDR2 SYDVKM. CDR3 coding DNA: TGTGCCAGCAGTTTATGGACAGGATCGAATGAAAAACTGTTTTTT. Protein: CASSLWTGSNEKLFF.

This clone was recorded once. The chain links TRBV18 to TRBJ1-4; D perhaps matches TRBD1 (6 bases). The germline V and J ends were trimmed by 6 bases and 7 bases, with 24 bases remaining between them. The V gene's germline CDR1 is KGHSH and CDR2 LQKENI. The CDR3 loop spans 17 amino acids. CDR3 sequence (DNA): TGTGCCAGCTCCCCAAGCGCCGGTCGTCAGGGGAGTGAAAAACTGTTTTTT. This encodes CASSPSAGRQGSEKLFF.

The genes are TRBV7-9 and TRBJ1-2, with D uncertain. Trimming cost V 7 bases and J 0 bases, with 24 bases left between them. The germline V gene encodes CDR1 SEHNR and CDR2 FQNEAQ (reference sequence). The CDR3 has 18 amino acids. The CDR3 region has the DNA TGTGCCAGCACCCTCGCCCTGGCCCACTACGAGGCTAACTATGGCTACACCTTC. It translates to CASTLALAHYEANYGYTF.

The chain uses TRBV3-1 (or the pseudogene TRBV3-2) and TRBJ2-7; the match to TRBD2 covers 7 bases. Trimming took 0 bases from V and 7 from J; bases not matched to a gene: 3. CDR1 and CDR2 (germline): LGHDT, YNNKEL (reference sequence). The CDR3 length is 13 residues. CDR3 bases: TGTGCCAGCAGCCAAGATCTCGGGGGGGAGCAGTACTTC. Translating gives CASSQDLGGEQYF.

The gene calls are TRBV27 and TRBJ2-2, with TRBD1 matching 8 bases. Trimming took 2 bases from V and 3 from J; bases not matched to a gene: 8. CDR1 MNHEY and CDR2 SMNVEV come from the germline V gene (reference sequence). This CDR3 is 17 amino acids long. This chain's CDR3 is CASSLTPDREDTGELFF. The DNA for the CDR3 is TGTGCCAGCAGTTTAACCCCGGACAGGGAGGACACCGGGGAGCTGTTTTTT.

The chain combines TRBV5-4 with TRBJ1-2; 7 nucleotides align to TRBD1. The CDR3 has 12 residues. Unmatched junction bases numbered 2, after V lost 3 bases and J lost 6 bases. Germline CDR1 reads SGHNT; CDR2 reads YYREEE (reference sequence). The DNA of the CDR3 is TGTGCCAGCAGCTGGACAGGCAATGGCTACACCTTC. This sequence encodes CASSWTGNGYTF.

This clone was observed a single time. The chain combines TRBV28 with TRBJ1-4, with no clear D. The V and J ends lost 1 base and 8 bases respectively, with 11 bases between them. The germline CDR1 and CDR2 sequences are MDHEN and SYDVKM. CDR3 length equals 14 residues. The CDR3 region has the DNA TGTGCCAGCAGTTTATCTACGGGTAGCGAAAAACTGTTTTTT. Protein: CASSLSTGSEKLFF.

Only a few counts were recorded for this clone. The CDR3 loop reads CASTAGGGTGNTIYF. In nucleotides, the CDR3 is TGTGCCAGCACCGCCGGGGGAGGGACTGGAAACACCATATATTTT. The chain is built from TRBV9 and TRBJ1-3; the D gene is possibly TRBD1 (5 bases). There are 15 residues in the CDR3. Trimming took 6 bases from V and 2 from J, leaving 15 bases between them. The germline CDR1 and CDR2 sequences are SGDLS and YYNGEE.

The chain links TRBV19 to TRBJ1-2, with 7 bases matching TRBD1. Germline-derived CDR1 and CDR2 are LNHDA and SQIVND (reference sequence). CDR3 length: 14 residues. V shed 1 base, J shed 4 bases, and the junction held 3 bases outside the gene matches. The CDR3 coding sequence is TGTGCCAGTAGTATAGGAACAGGGGCCTATGGCTACACCTTC. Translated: CASSIGTGAYGYTF. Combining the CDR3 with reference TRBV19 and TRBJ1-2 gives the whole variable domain DGGITQSPKYLFRKEGQNVTLSCEQNLNHDAMYWYRQDPGQGLRLIYYSQIVNDFQKGDIAEGYSVSREKKESFPLTVTSAQKNPTAFYLCASSIGTGAYGYTFGSGTRLTVV.

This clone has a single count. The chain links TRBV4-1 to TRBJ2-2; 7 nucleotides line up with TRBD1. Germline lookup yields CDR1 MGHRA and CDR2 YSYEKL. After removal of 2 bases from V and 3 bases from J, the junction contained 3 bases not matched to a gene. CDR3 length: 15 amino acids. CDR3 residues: CASSQRDSHTGELFF. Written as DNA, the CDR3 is TGCGCCAGCAGCCAAAGGGACAGCCACACCGGGGAGCTGTTTTTT.

DNA of the CDR3: TGTGCCAGCAGCGTAAGCTCCTTTAGCGGGGGAGTTGGATATGAGCAGTTCTTC. It encodes CASSVSSFSGGVGYEQFF. V and J are TRBV9 and TRBJ2-1; TRBD2 agrees at 9 bases. V lost 1 base to trimming and J lost 8 bases; unmatched junction nucleotides: 16. Germline V CDR1 and CDR2: SGDLS, YYNGEE. CDR3 length equals 18 residues.

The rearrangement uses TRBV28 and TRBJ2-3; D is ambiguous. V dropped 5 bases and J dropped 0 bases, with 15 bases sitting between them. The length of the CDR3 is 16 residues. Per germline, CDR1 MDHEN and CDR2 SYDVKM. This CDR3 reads CASSTDLILSTDTQYF. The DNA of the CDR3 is TGTGCCAGCAGTACAGACCTAATCCTAAGCACAGATACGCAGTATTTT.

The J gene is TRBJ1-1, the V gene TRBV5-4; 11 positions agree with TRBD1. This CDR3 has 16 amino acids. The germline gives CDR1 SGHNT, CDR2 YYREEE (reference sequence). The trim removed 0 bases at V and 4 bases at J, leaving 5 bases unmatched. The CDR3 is CASSLDGGTGGTEAFF. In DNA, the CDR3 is TGTGCCAGCAGCTTGGATGGAGGGACAGGGGGCACTGAAGCTTTCTTT.

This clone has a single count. The CDR3 DNA sequence: TGTGCCAGCAGCCGCCAGGCACTGAACACTGAAGCTTTCTTT. Translation: CASSRQALNTEAFF. V is TRBV28 and J is TRBJ1-1; D gene unclear. Germline values: CDR1 MDHEN, CDR2 SYDVKM. This CDR3 has 14 residues. V dropped 6 bases and J dropped 0 bases, with 11 bases sitting between them. The full variable domain, rest sourced from reference TRBV28 and TRBJ1-1, is DVKVTQSSRYLVKRTGEKVFLECVQDMDHENMFWYRQDPGLGLRLIYFSYDVKMKEKGDIPEGYSVSREKKERFSLILESASTNQTSMYLCASSRQALNTEAFFGQGTRLTVV.

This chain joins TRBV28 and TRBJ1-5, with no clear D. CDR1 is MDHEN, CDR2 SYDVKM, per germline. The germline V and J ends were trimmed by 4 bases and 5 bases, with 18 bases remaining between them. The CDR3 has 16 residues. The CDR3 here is CASSSLTLRGDQPQHF. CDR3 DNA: TGTGCCAGCAGTTCCCTCACCCTCCGCGGCGATCAGCCCCAGCATTTT.

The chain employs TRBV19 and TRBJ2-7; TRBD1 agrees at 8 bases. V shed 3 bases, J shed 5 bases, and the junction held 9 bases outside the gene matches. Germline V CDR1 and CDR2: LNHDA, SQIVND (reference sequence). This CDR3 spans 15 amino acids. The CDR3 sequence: CASSMGRAGGHEQYF. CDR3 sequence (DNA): TGTGCCAGTAGTATGGGGCGCGCAGGGGGCCACGAGCAGTACTTC.

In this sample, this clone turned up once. In nucleotides, the CDR3 is TGCAGCGTTGGATTAAGACAGAGGTCCTACAATGAGCAGTTCTTC. Translated, it gives CSVGLRQRSYNEQFF. The chain has TRBV29-1 and TRBJ2-1, with D maybe TRBD1 (5 bases). The CDR3 sequence is 15 residues long. Germline lookup yields CDR1 SQVTM and CDR2 ANQGSEA. V gave up 4 bases and J gave up 1 base, with 14 bases separating them.